This TCR beta chain was retrieved from a study of T-cell memory formation after mild COVID-19. Study-level information: Most TCR clusters belonged to a single donor.

This clonotype was seen many times. Its antigen is as yet unknown. Study-level findings and limits: Some clones that responded turned up in pre-infection memory, which suggests that cross-reactive memory joined in. For contracting clones, CD4+ ones sat mainly in CM and EM, CD8+ in EMRA.

Unmatched junction bases numbered 8, after V lost 3 bases and J lost 8 bases. This CDR3 is 15 amino acids long. Germline-derived CDR1 and CDR2 are MNHNS and SASEGT. One entry per CDR3 protein, called by TCRdb with MiXCR from the 5' RACE reads. Counted here are nearly 350,000 distinct CDR3 sequences, around 13% occurring once; the ten biggest clones make up about 21%. The receptor's source is a man aged 18-30 years who had mild COVID-19 (a few samples of this study predate the infection). Cell type and time point are not known. The sequencing input was PBMCs or a T cell subset sorted from them (not recorded which). The chain has TRBV6-1 and TRBJ2-1, with 9 bases identical to TRBD2. CDR3 DNA: TGTGCCAGCAGTGAGAGTAGCGGGGGTCCGGATGAGCAGTTCTTC. This translates into CASSESSGGPDEQFF.